The 10 T cell receptor beta chains given below trace back to one sample, sequenced in a study of shared clonotypes between healthy human individuals. As defined, naive CD8 cells were CD45RO-negative and positively selected for CCR7, with terminally differentiated effector memory CD45RA+ cells excluded. Generated by immunoSEQ multiplex PCR, the TCRdb table keeps only in-frame clones and is missing some. The sample lists 650,000 to 800,000 clones, 90% to 95% occurring once. Input material: naive CD8+ T cells sorted from blood. The receptors shown here come from a man under 40 in good health.

J is TRBJ2-7 and V is TRBV9; TRBD1 aligns across 7 bases. Germline CDR1 and CDR2: SGDLS and YYNGEE. The junction had 6 bases not matched to a gene; V was cut back by 3 bases and J by 0 bases. CDR3 length: 15 residues. In DNA, the CDR3 is TGTGCCAGCAGCGAAACCGGGACAGCCTCCTACGAGCAGTACTTC. Residues: CASSETGTASYEQYF.

This rearrangement joins TRBV6-6 to TRBJ2-7, with 7 bases lining up with TRBD2. This CDR3 has 16 residues. Germline CDR1 is MNHNY and CDR2 is SVGAGI (reference sequence). J lost 4 bases, V lost 5 bases, and 14 bases had no gene match. The chain's CDR3 is CASSPLPGEGPYEQYF. As DNA, the CDR3 is TGTGCCAGCAGTCCTCTGCCGGGGGAGGGCCCTTACGAGCAGTACTTC.

The chain employs TRBV5-3 and TRBJ2-1; 9 positions match TRBD1. TRBV5-3 is labeled an ORF, and its function is uncertain. CDR3 length equals 17 residues. The junction had 9 bases not matched to a gene; V was cut back by 0 bases and J by 5 bases. The CDR3 DNA reads as TGTGCCAGAAGCTTGGGCACGGGACAGGGAGTCCACAATGAGCAGTTCTTC. It codes for CARSLGTGQGVHNEQFF.

The V and J genes are TRBV27 and TRBJ1-1; TRBD1 is a possible D gene (5 bases). In germline, CDR1 is MNHEY, CDR2 SMNVEV (reference sequence). The length of the CDR3 is 11 residues. V dropped 5 bases and J dropped 10 bases, with 11 bases sitting between them. Here the CDR3 reads CASSRGLGAFF. The CDR3 nucleotides read TGTGCCAGCAGTCGGGGGTTAGGAGCTTTCTTT.

The chain is built from TRBV7-8 and TRBJ2-1; TRBD2 matches at 11 bases. Losses at the gene ends were 3 bases for V and 8 bases for J; bases not matched to a gene: 12. The CDR3 runs 17 residues. Germline assignment: CDR1 SGHVS and CDR2 FQNEAQ. The CDR3 coding sequence is TGTGCCAGCAGCTTTGGCCCGAGGCTAGCGGGGGGCGATGAGCAGTTCTTC. Translated, it gives CASSFGPRLAGGDEQFF.

The V and J genes are TRBV9 and TRBJ2-5, with 7 bases that match TRBD2. With 4 bases clipped from V and 0 bases from J, the junction kept 9 bases outside the gene matches. Germline V gene sequence: CDR1 SGDLS, CDR2 YYNGEE. The CDR3 contains 16 residues. CDR3 in amino acids: CASSPWPAGNQETQYF. CDR3 DNA: TGTGCCAGCAGCCCATGGCCAGCGGGAAACCAAGAGACCCAGTACTTC. The variable domain in full, with the rest retrieved from reference TRBV9 and TRBJ2-5, is DSGVTQTPKHLITATGQRVTLRCSPRSGDLSVYWYQQSLDQGLQFLIQYYNGEERAKGNILERFSAQQFPDLHSELNLSSLELGDSALYFCASSPWPAGNQETQYFGPGTRLLVL.

The chain uses TRBV7-9 and TRBJ2-4; 10 positions match TRBD1. The V gene end was trimmed by 6 bases and the J gene end by 4 bases; junction bases not matched to a gene: 9. From germline, CDR1 is SEHNR and CDR2 FQNEAQ (reference sequence). The CDR3 is made up of 16 amino acids. The CDR3 nucleotides read TGTGCCAGCAGAACCGGGACAGGGGTAGGGAAAAACATTCAGTACTTC. Translation gives CASRTGTGVGKNIQYF.

Remarks on this clone: This sample also contains other DNA sequences that code for the same CDR3. V gene TRBV7-9 combines with J gene TRBJ2-7; possible D gene TRBD1, 5 bases. The germline V and J ends were trimmed by 4 bases and 2 bases, with 6 bases remaining between them. This CDR3 region has 12 residues. Germline V gene lookup returns CDR1 SEHNR and CDR2 FQNEAQ (reference sequence). For the CDR3, the DNA is TGTGCCAGCAGCTCGACAGCCTACGAGCAGTACTTC. Translated, it gives CASSSTAYEQYF. Together with reference TRBV7-9 and TRBJ2-7, the CDR3 gives the full variable domain: DTGVSQNPRHKITKRGQNVTFRCDPISEHNRLYWYRQTLGQGPEFLTYFQNEAQLEKSRLLSDRFSAERPKGSFSTLEIQRTEQGDSAMYLCASSSTAYEQYFGPGTRLTVT.

This rearrangement joins TRBV4-1 to TRBJ2-1, with D perhaps TRBD1 (5 bases). The germline V gene encodes CDR1 MGHRA and CDR2 YSYEKL. V lost 3 bases, J lost 3 bases, and 6 bases lay in between. The CDR3 has 13 amino acids. This CDR3 reads CASSHDSYNEQFF. The CDR3 DNA reads as TGCGCCAGCAGCCACGACAGCTACAATGAGCAGTTCTTC.

The chain is built from TRBV14 and TRBJ2-1, with D uncertain. This CDR3 has 15 residues. V lost 0 bases to trimming and J lost 0 bases, with 6 bases between them. The V gene's germline CDR1 is SGHDN and CDR2 FVKESK. DNA for the CDR3: TGTGCCAGCAGCCAAGAAAGTTACTCCTACAATGAGCAGTTCTTC. Its translation: CASSQESYSYNEQFF.